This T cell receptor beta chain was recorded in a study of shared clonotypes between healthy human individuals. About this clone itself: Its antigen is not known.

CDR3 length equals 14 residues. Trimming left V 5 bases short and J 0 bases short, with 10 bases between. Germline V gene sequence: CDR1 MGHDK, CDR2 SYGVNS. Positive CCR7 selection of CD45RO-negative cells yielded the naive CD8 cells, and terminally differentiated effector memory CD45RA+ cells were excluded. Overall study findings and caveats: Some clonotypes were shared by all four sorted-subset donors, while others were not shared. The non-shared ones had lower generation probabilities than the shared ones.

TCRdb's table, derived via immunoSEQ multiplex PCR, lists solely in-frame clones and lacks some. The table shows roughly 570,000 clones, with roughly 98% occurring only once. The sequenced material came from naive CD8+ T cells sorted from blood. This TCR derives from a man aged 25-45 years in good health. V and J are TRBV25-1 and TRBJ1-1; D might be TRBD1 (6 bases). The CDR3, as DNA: TGTGCCAGCAGTCATGGGACAATGAACACTGAAGCTTTCTTT. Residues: CASSHGTMNTEAFF.